Listed here is a single TCR beta chain. The authors ran a second PCR of roughly 6 to 12 cycles using a sample-barcoded 5' primer and a J-beta primer mix. Tags on each cDNA molecule came from a template-switch adaptor with 12 random nucleotides. All samples yielded 3 million or more CDR3-containing paired-end reads. TCRdb used MiXCR to reprocess the 5' RACE reads, holding one entry per CDR3 protein. The sample shows about 620,000 distinct CDR3 sequences, 20% to 25% of them seen only once. The data derive from a study of blood T cells in healthy people across ages. Study background: Template switching picked up about one barcoded beta molecule for each two T cells.

Peripheral blood from each donor was collected in a volume of 9.5 to 10 milliliters. The CDR3 is 15 amino acids. Germline V gene lookup returns CDR1 MGHRA and CDR2 YSYEKL. With 4 bases clipped from V and 3 bases from J, the junction kept 5 bases outside the gene matches. The sequence was obtained from a man in his 70s in good health. The rearrangement joins TRBV4-1 to TRBJ2-4, with 8 bases that match TRBD1. The specimen was blood. The CDR3 spells CASSLDRVVKNIQYF. CDR3 DNA: TGCGCCAGCAGCCTGGACAGGGTAGTCAAAAACATTCAGTACTTC.